One and the same sample provided the 27 T cell receptor beta chains below, sequenced in a study of memory CD4+ T cells and cytomegalovirus serostatus. The sort gate was single viable CD3+CD4+CD8-CD45RO+ cells for memory CD4+ T cells. Data came from immunoSEQ multiplex PCR; TCRdb stores just in-frame clones and leaves some out. Altogether about 54,000 clones are present, around 78% being singletons, with the ten largest covering roughly 1.7%. Sample: memory CD4+ T cells from blood. The origin of the receptors is an adult in good health and CMV-seronegative.

The V gene is TRBV30, the J gene TRBJ2-7; TRBD2 might be the D (7 bases). The CDR3 consists of 11 residues. Looked up from germline, CDR1 is GTSNPN and CDR2 is SVGIG (reference sequence). V was shortened by 5 bases and J by 12 bases, with 17 bases between the two germline ends. The CDR3 protein is CAWQFRGGRYF. The CDR3 DNA follows: TGTGCCTGGCAATTCAGGGGAGGGAGGTACTTC.

V usage is TRBV5-4 and J usage is TRBJ2-1; the D gene is possibly TRBD1 (6 bases). The CDR3 runs 15 residues. Trimming removed 6 bases from V and 0 bases from J, with 13 bases in between. CDR1 is SGHNT and CDR2 is YYREEE in the germline V gene (reference sequence). The DNA of the CDR3 is TGTGCCAGCACCCGGGACACCAACTCCTACAATGAGCAGTTCTTC. Translation: CASTRDTNSYNEQFF.

The V gene is TRBV5-4, the J gene TRBJ2-2; D gene ambiguous. The V gene lost 0 bases and the J gene lost 1 base, with 13 bases spanning the gap. This CDR3 comprises 17 residues. The germline V gene has CDR1 SGHNT and CDR2 YYREEE (reference sequence). The CDR3 DNA follows: TGTGCCAGCAGCTTGGGGCTCAGCATAATGAACACCGGGGAGCTGTTTTTT. This encodes CASSLGLSIMNTGELFF.

This clone was recorded a few times. This chain uses TRBV2 with TRBJ2-3, with D unclear. The CDR3 runs 15 residues. V was cut by 4 bases and J by 3 bases, with 14 bases left in between. The germline CDR1 and CDR2 sequences are SNHLY and FYNNEI. CDR3 residues: CASSVRGVGTDTQYF. CDR3 DNA: TGTGCCAGCAGTGTTCGAGGAGTCGGGACAGATACGCAGTATTTT. Combining the CDR3 with reference TRBV2 and TRBJ2-3 gives the whole variable domain EPEVTQTPSHQVTQMGQEVILRCVPISNHLYFYWYRQILGQKVEFLVSFYNNEISEKSEIFDDQFSVERPDGSNFTLKIRSTKLEDSAMYFCASSVRGVGTDTQYFGPGTRLTVL.

This clone showed up just a few times. The rearrangement links TRBV7-9 to TRBJ2-4; TRBD2 agrees at 8 bases. Germline assignment: CDR1 SEHNR and CDR2 FQNEAQ (reference sequence). Trimming cost V 6 bases and J 7 bases; bases outside gene matches: 11. The CDR3 loop spans 15 amino acids. The CDR3 protein is CASSPLQGGGNIQYF. For the CDR3, the DNA is TGTGCCAGCAGTCCACTACAGGGCGGGGGGAACATTCAGTACTTC.

The chain carries TRBV7-2 and TRBJ1-2; possibly TRBD1 for D (5 bases). Looked up from germline, CDR1 is SGHTA and CDR2 is FQGNSA. Trimming took 1 base from V and 0 from J, leaving 9 bases between them. The CDR3 runs 15 residues. CDR3 DNA: TGTGCCAGCAGCTTAGGGGGCAGGGCTAACTATGGCTACACCTTC. Amino acids: CASSLGGRANYGYTF.

The rearrangement joins TRBV7-2 to TRBJ2-3, with a tentative D call TRBD2 (6 bases). The V gene lost 2 bases and the J gene lost 0 bases, with 12 bases spanning the gap. Germline CDR1 and CDR2: SGHTA and FQGNSA. The CDR3 sequence is 16 residues long. CDR3 sequence (DNA): TGTGCCAGCAGCTTAAATTGGCGGGGTAGCACAGATACGCAGTATTTT. Residues: CASSLNWRGSTDTQYF.

The chain has TRBV27 and TRBJ2-1, with D hard to call. The germline V gene has CDR1 MNHEY and CDR2 SMNVEV (reference sequence). V dropped 5 bases and J dropped 5 bases, with 13 bases sitting between them. This CDR3 region has 14 residues. The CDR3 sequence is CASSTRAAHNEQFF. Written as DNA, the CDR3 is TGTGCCAGCAGTACCCGGGCAGCCCACAATGAGCAGTTCTTC.

CDR3 coding DNA: TGTGCCAGCAGCTTAGACTTAGGACACCAGTACCAAGAGACCCAGTACTTC. This translates into CASSLDLGHQYQETQYF. The V gene is TRBV11-2, the J gene TRBJ2-5; maybe TRBD1 (5 bases). The CDR3 is 17 amino acids. Germline V gives CDR1 SGHAT, CDR2 FQNNGV. V was clipped by 0 bases and J by 0 bases, with 14 bases between them.

CDR3 region: CASSPSTGLKDGYTF. In DNA form, the CDR3 reads TGTGCCAGCAGCCCCTCTACGGGCCTGAAGGACGGCTACACCTTC. The chain has TRBV7-2 and TRBJ1-2; D is unresolved. Per the germline V gene, CDR1 is SGHTA and CDR2 is FQGNSA. Trimming cost V 5 bases and J 8 bases, with 21 bases left between them. This CDR3 has 15 residues.

This sequence joins TRBV7-9 and TRBJ1-2; possibly TRBD1 for D (5 bases). Germline lookup yields CDR1 SEHNR and CDR2 FQNEAQ (reference sequence). The CDR3 loop spans 15 amino acids. Trimming left V 2 bases short and J 4 bases short, with 14 bases between. The CDR3 DNA reads TGTGCCAGCAGCTTATGGGACCTGAGATCCTATGGCTACACCTTC. This sequence encodes CASSLWDLRSYGYTF.

This chain joins TRBV7-2 and TRBJ2-7, with 7 positions matching TRBD2. The junction had 10 bases not matched to a gene; V was cut back by 8 bases and J by 3 bases. This CDR3 contains 14 residues. In germline, CDR1 is SGHTA, CDR2 FQGNSA. For the CDR3, the DNA is TGTGCCAGCTCCACTAGCGCTCAGGGCTACGAGCAGTACTTC. Translating it yields CASSTSAQGYEQYF.

The DNA of the CDR3 is TGTGCCAGCAGGATGCGGACAGGACCGAACACTGAAGCTTTCTTT. Translated: CASRMRTGPNTEAFF. This chain connects TRBV28 to TRBJ1-1; the match to TRBD1 covers 7 bases. Germline trimming cut 6 bases from V and 1 base from J; bases unmatched to any gene: 8. Germline V lookup: CDR1 MDHEN, CDR2 SYDVKM. The CDR3 totals 15 residues.

V usage is TRBV10-3 and J usage is TRBJ1-1; 10 bases map to TRBD1. The J segment lost 5 bases and the V segment lost 10 bases, leaving 10 bases of the junction unmatched. Per the germline V gene, CDR1 is ENHRY and CDR2 is SYGVKD. The CDR3 totals 14 residues. The CDR3 sequence: CATTIGQGGTEAFF. The CDR3 DNA is TGTGCCACGACAATCGGACAGGGGGGGACTGAAGCTTTCTTT.

The J gene is TRBJ1-1, the V gene TRBV7-9; D remains ambiguous. This CDR3 comprises 13 residues. V was cut by 4 bases and J by 10 bases, with 16 bases left in between. The germline gives CDR1 SEHNR, CDR2 FQNEAQ (reference sequence). The CDR3 spells CASSSGLGIRAFF. CDR3 in DNA: TGTGCCAGCAGCTCTGGGCTCGGAATTAGAGCTTTCTTT.

The V and J genes are TRBV10-2 and TRBJ1-1, with 7 positions matching TRBD1. The J segment lost 6 bases and the V segment lost 6 bases, leaving 10 bases of the junction unmatched. The CDR3 loop spans 14 amino acids. CDR1 is WSHSY and CDR2 is SAAADI in the germline V gene. CDR3 sequence reads: CASSTMTGKAEAFF. The CDR3 DNA is TGCGCCAGCAGCACAATGACAGGGAAGGCTGAAGCTTTCTTT.

V gene TRBV6-1 combines with J gene TRBJ1-1, with unresolved D. The V end lost 3 bases, the J end lost 6 bases, and 5 bases lay between the germline ends. Germline V gene data show CDR1 as MNHNS and CDR2 as SASEGT. The CDR3 sequence is 11 residues long. CDR3 nucleotide sequence: TGTGCCAGCAGTGAGTCAGCTGAAGCTTTCTTT. Translation: CASSESAEAFF.

V usage is TRBV5-1 and J usage is TRBJ2-7, with D tentatively TRBD1 (6 bases). Trimming removed 1 base from V and 2 bases from J, with 16 bases in between. The CDR3 has 16 residues. CDR1 and CDR2 (germline): SGHRS, YFSETQ. The DNA for the CDR3 is TGCGCCAGCAGCTTGATCTTGGGCGGACAGCCCTACGAGCAGTACTTC. Translation gives CASSLILGGQPYEQYF.

The sample holds one count of this clone. The chain couples TRBV7-2 to TRBJ1-2; D is undetermined. The CDR3 spans 13 residues. V was shortened by 6 bases and J by 8 bases, with 16 bases between the two germline ends. The germline gives CDR1 SGHTA, CDR2 FQGNSA. This CDR3 reads CASSYQVVEGYTF. For the CDR3, the DNA is TGTGCCAGCAGTTATCAGGTGGTGGAAGGCTACACCTTC. The complete variable domain, with remaining parts taken from reference TRBV7-2 and TRBJ1-2, reads GAGVSQSPSNKVTEKGKDVELRCDPISGHTALYWYRQSLGQGLEFLIYFQGNSAPDKSGLPSDRFSAERTGGSVSTLTIQRTQQEDSAVYLCASSYQVVEGYTFGSGTRLTVV.

V gene TRBV6-6 combines with J gene TRBJ2-7, with 7 nucleotides matching TRBD1. V was clipped by 6 bases and J by 3 bases; unmatched bases: 8. Germline values: CDR1 MNHNY, CDR2 SVGAGI (reference sequence). The CDR3 is made up of 14 amino acids. The DNA for the CDR3 is TGTGCCAGCAGCTCGACGGGACAGCTCTACGAGCAGTACTTC. This gives the protein CASSSTGQLYEQYF.

V and J are TRBV4-3 and TRBJ1-2; a weak D match, TRBD1 (6 bases). The V end was cut by 0 bases, the J end by 5 bases, with 16 bases between. The germline CDR1 and CDR2 sequences are LGHNA and YSLEER. The CDR3 totals 16 residues. The CDR3 loop is CASSQDWGGTPYGYTF. Here the CDR3 DNA reads TGCGCCAGCAGCCAAGATTGGGGGGGCACTCCGTATGGCTACACCTTC.

This sequence joins TRBV11-3 and TRBJ1-6; D is possibly TRBD1 (5 bases). This CDR3 spans 15 amino acids. Germline V lookup: CDR1 SGHNT, CDR2 YENEEA. Trimming removed 5 bases at V and 7 bases at J, with 15 bases between. Here the CDR3 DNA reads TGTGCCAGCAGCCCGGGGACCGGGACCAATTCACCCCTCCACTTT. Residues: CASSPGTGTNSPLHF.

The rearrangement joins TRBV11-2 to TRBJ2-1, with 8 bases lining up with TRBD2. V shed 1 base, J shed 5 bases, and the junction held 4 bases outside the gene matches. This CDR3 has 15 amino acids. Germline CDR1 and CDR2: SGHAT and FQNNGV. As DNA, the CDR3 is TGTGCCAGCAGCTTAGCGGGAGGGAGAAACAATGAGCAGTTCTTC. Its protein product is CASSLAGGRNNEQFF. Combining the CDR3 with reference TRBV11-2 and TRBJ2-1 gives the whole variable domain EAGVAQSPRYKIIEKRQSVAFWCNPISGHATLYWYQQILGQGPKLLIQFQNNGVVDDSQLPKDRFSAERLKGVDSTLKIQPAKLEDSAVYLCASSLAGGRNNEQFFGPGTRLTVL.

The genes are TRBV5-4 and TRBJ1-2; TRBD1 is a possible D gene (6 bases). Germline-derived CDR1 and CDR2 are SGHNT and YYREEE (reference sequence). V shed 2 bases and J shed 8 bases, with 16 bases lying between them. The CDR3 runs 14 residues. CDR3 sequence: CASSLGGGTHGYTF. CDR3 coding DNA: TGTGCCAGCAGCTTAGGAGGGGGGACTCACGGCTACACCTTC.

This clone was counted only a few times. V and J are TRBV14 and TRBJ1-6, with D possibly matching TRBD1 (6 bases). Germline-derived CDR1 and CDR2 are SGHDN and FVKESK. The CDR3 is 15 residues long. The V gene lost 2 bases and the J gene lost 7 bases, with 12 bases spanning the gap. CDR3 region: CASSQLGRGNSPLHF. CDR3 DNA sequence: TGTGCCAGCAGCCAACTCGGCAGGGGAAATTCACCCCTCCACTTT.

The chain couples TRBV2 to TRBJ2-1; D gene uncertain. Germline V gives CDR1 SNHLY, CDR2 FYNNEI. V was clipped by 6 bases and J by 0 bases, with 12 bases between them. This CDR3 is built from 15 residues. CDR3 residues: CASSGWQSSYNEQFF. CDR3 nucleotides: TGTGCCAGCAGCGGGTGGCAGAGCTCCTACAATGAGCAGTTCTTC.

This chain joins TRBV27 and TRBJ2-7; TRBD2 aligns across 11 bases. The germline V gene has CDR1 MNHEY and CDR2 SMNVEV (reference sequence). The CDR3 is 16 amino acids. J gave up 2 bases and V 6 bases, and 9 bases lay outside the gene matches. CDR3 in DNA: TGTGCCAGCAGGCGAGCGGGGACTAGCGGCACCTACGAGCAGTACTTC. Translation gives CASRRAGTSGTYEQYF.